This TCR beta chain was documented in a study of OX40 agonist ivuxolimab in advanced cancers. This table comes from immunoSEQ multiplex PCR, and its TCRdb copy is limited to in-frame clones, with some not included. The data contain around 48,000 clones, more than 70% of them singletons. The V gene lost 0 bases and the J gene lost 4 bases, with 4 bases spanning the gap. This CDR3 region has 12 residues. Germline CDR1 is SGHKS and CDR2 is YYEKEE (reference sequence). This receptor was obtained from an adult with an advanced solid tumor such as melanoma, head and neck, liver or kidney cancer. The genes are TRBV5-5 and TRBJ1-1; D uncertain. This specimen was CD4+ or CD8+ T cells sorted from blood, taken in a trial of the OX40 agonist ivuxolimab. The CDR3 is CASSLDSTEAFF. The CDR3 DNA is TGTGCCAGCAGCTTGGACTCCACTGAAGCTTTCTTT.